This T cell receptor beta chain was captured in a study of CD8+ T cells in alopecia areata. V lost 3 bases, J lost 6 bases, and 8 bases lay in between. This CDR3 spans 12 amino acids. CDR1 and CDR2 from the germline V gene are GTSNPN and SVGIG (reference sequence). RNA extraction was followed by reverse transcription into cDNA, which acted as the sequencing template. Method: immunoSEQ multiplex PCR; TCRdb's copy keeps in-frame clones and lacks some. The data show 190,000 or so clones, with roughly 53% seen just once and around 12% held by the top ten. Treatment defined: oral pan-JAK inhibitor, 5-10 mg twice daily.

The origin of this receptor is a human donor with alopecia areata. The rearrangement joins TRBV30 to TRBJ2-2; D possibly matches TRBD1 or TRBD2 (5 bases each). The sample here was CD8+ T cells sorted from blood, taken at week 24, from a patient treated with tofacitinib. In DNA form, the CDR3 reads TGTGCCTGGAGGGTGGGGGCCGGGGAGCTGTTTTTT. It encodes CAWRVGAGELFF.